This entry describes one T cell receptor beta chain. Its antigen is unidentified. This specimen belongs to a study of T cells in Graves' hyperthyroidism and ophthalmopathy. Overall study results and limits: For ophthalmopathy, model prediction preceded onset by a median 6.5 months. Among thyroid clonotypes expanded above 0.001, most also appeared in blood.

Amplification of TCR beta CDR3 regions used RNA as the template. Primed by the HTBI set, a first-round RT-PCR was run on the TCR CDR3. Each CDR3 protein is one row after TCRdb ran MiXCR on the multiplex PCR reads. The sample consists of 300,000 or so distinct CDR3 sequences, under 25% of them appearing once. The material sequenced was blood. This clonotype was sampled from a woman aged 50 to 65 with Graves' hyperthyroidism.

Written as DNA, the CDR3 is TGTGCCTGGAGAGGGGCGCCGGGAAACATTCAGTACTTC. Amino acid sequence: CAWRGAPGNIQYF. This chain links TRBV30 with TRBJ2-4; possibly TRBD1 for D (5 bases). The germline V gene encodes CDR1 GTSNPN and CDR2 SVGIG (reference sequence). The germline V and J ends were trimmed by 3 bases and 6 bases, with 12 bases remaining between them. The CDR3 extends over 13 amino acids.